The rows below give T cell receptor beta chains drawn from one sample of a study of blood T cells in healthy people across ages. Each CDR3 protein is one row after TCRdb ran MiXCR on the 5' RACE reads. The sample consists of roughly 560,000 distinct CDR3 sequences, more than 20% of them appearing once. The sample also formed part of further work on T cells of mothers and their children.

Material for sequencing was blood. Every receptor here comes from a boy younger than 18 in good health. Both conserved end residues are part of each CDR3. Fields, in order: CDR3 length, clone size, V gene, J gene, D gene, CDR3 protein, CDR3 DNA. A D gene is named only where the DNA matches it firmly. A clone size is listed for some rows: how often the clone was seen (once, few, many), or a class if it is expanded.

CDR3 length: 14
clone size: few
V gene: TRBV9
J gene: TRBJ1-1
D gene: NA
CDR3 protein: CASSVEPGSIMAFF
CDR3 DNA: TGTGCCAGCAGCGTAGAACCGGGTTCGATTATGGCTTTCTTT

CDR3 length: 12
clone size: NA
V gene: TRBV9
J gene: TRBJ1-2
D gene: NA
CDR3 protein: CASSVNGYGYTF
CDR3 DNA: TGTGCCAGCAGCGTGAATGGCTATGGCTACACCTTC

CDR3 length: 12
clone size: NA
V gene: TRBV11-2
J gene: TRBJ2-1
D gene: TRBD2
CDR3 protein: CASKGLADEQFF
CDR3 DNA: TGTGCCAGCAAGGGACTAGCGGATGAGCAGTTCTTC

CDR3 length: 14
clone size: NA
V gene: TRBV27
J gene: TRBJ1-1
D gene: NA
CDR3 protein: CASSLSGLNTEAFF
CDR3 DNA: TGTGCCAGCAGTTTATCAGGATTGAACACCGAAGCTTTCTTT

CDR3 length: 16
clone size: NA
V gene: TRBV11-1
J gene: TRBJ2-1
D gene: TRBD1
CDR3 protein: CASSETRDREYNEQFF
CDR3 DNA: TGTGCCAGCAGCGAGACACGGGACAGGGAGTACAATGAGCAGTTCTTC

CDR3 length: 15
clone size: NA
V gene: TRBV5-1
J gene: TRBJ2-3
D gene: TRBD2
CDR3 protein: CASGRLAASTDTQYF
CDR3 DNA: TGCGCCAGCGGACGACTAGCGGCTAGCACAGATACGCAGTATTTT

CDR3 length: 15
clone size: NA
V gene: TRBV28
J gene: TRBJ2-5
D gene: TRBD1
CDR3 protein: CASSAPTGMKETQYF
CDR3 DNA: TGTGCCAGCAGTGCTCCGACAGGGATGAAAGAGACCCAGTACTTC

CDR3 length: 16
clone size: NA
V gene: TRBV5-1
J gene: TRBJ1-6
D gene: TRBD1
CDR3 protein: CASSLGQGARDSPLHF
CDR3 DNA: TGCGCCAGCAGCCTTGGGCAGGGGGCTAGGGATTCACCCCTCCACTTT

CDR3 length: 18
clone size: few
V gene: TRBV2
J gene: TRBJ1-5
D gene: TRBD1
CDR3 protein: CASSDFGTGGYGNQPQHF
CDR3 DNA: TGTGCCAGCAGTGATTTCGGGACAGGGGGATATGGCAATCAGCCCCAGCATTTT

CDR3 length: 13
clone size: few
V gene: TRBV6-7
J gene: TRBJ1-2
D gene: NA
CDR3 protein: CASATSANYGYTF
CDR3 DNA: TGTGCCAGCGCAACTAGCGCCAACTATGGCTACACCTTC

CDR3 length: 13
clone size: NA
V gene: TRBV29-1
J gene: TRBJ2-7
D gene: TRBD2
CDR3 protein: CSVSASGGYEQYF
CDR3 DNA: TGCAGCGTTTCCGCTAGCGGGGGCTACGAGCAGTACTTC

CDR3 length: 16
clone size: few
V gene: TRBV2
J gene: TRBJ1-4
D gene: NA
CDR3 protein: CASSDWAQGRDEKLVF
CDR3 DNA: TGTGCCAGCAGTGATTGGGCGCAGGGCCGGGATGAAAAACTGGTTTTT

CDR3 length: 17
clone size: NA
V gene: TRBV6-1
J gene: TRBJ2-1
D gene: NA
CDR3 protein: CASSALIAPVVYNEQFF
CDR3 DNA: TGTGCCAGCAGTGCGTTGATAGCACCAGTGGTGTACAATGAGCAGTTCTTC

CDR3 length: 16
clone size: NA
V gene: TRBV11-2
J gene: TRBJ2-3
D gene: TRBD1
CDR3 protein: CASSLPIQGAGDTQYF
CDR3 DNA: TGTGCCAGCAGCTTACCCATTCAGGGGGCAGGAGATACGCAGTATTTT

CDR3 length: 18
clone size: NA
V gene: TRBV3-1
J gene: TRBJ1-2
D gene: NA
CDR3 protein: CASSQFFLVVEAVRGYTF
CDR3 DNA: TGTGCCAGCAGCCAATTTTTCCTCGTTGTCGAGGCGGTCCGGGGCTACACCTTC

CDR3 length: 16
clone size: few
V gene: TRBV7-9
J gene: TRBJ1-1
D gene: TRBD1
CDR3 protein: CASIEQGKRGNTEAFF
CDR3 DNA: TGTGCCAGCATCGAACAGGGGAAGAGGGGTAACACTGAAGCTTTCTTT

CDR3 length: 15
clone size: few
V gene: TRBV11-2
J gene: TRBJ1-1
D gene: NA
CDR3 protein: CASSLMGQMNTEAFF
CDR3 DNA: TGTGCCAGCAGCTTAATGGGACAAATGAACACTGAAGCTTTCTTT

CDR3 length: 15
clone size: NA
V gene: TRBV14
J gene: TRBJ2-3
D gene: NA
CDR3 protein: CASRARGLPKDTQYF
CDR3 DNA: TGTGCCAGCAGGGCGCGGGGGCTCCCGAAAGATACGCAGTATTTT

CDR3 length: 17
clone size: few
V gene: TRBV9
J gene: TRBJ2-6
D gene: NA
CDR3 protein: CASSSPTQDSGANVLTF
CDR3 DNA: TGTGCCAGCAGCTCCCCGACGCAGGACTCTGGGGCCAACGTCCTGACTTTC

CDR3 length: 17
clone size: NA
V gene: TRBV20-1
J gene: TRBJ2-7
D gene: TRBD2
CDR3 protein: CSASRSGVAGSSYEQYF
CDR3 DNA: TGCAGTGCTAGTCGGTCTGGTGTAGCGGGAAGCTCCTACGAGCAGTACTTC

CDR3 length: 16
clone size: few
V gene: TRBV3-1
J gene: TRBJ2-1
D gene: TRBD2
CDR3 protein: CASSQSASGFYNEQFF
CDR3 DNA: TGTGCCAGCAGCCAGTCAGCTAGCGGGTTCTACAATGAGCAGTTCTTC

CDR3 length: 13
clone size: few
V gene: TRBV15
J gene: TRBJ1-1
D gene: TRBD1
CDR3 protein: CATSPRQGTEAFF
CDR3 DNA: TGTGCCACCAGCCCACGACAGGGTACTGAAGCTTTCTTT

CDR3 length: 15
clone size: NA
V gene: TRBV20-1
J gene: TRBJ1-4
D gene: NA
CDR3 protein: CSARGGDSPDEKLFF
CDR3 DNA: TGCAGTGCTAGGGGGGGAGACAGCCCGGATGAAAAACTGTTTTTT

CDR3 length: 13
clone size: NA
V gene: TRBV5-6
J gene: TRBJ2-4
D gene: NA
CDR3 protein: CASQDSAKNIQYF
CDR3 DNA: TGTGCCAGCCAGGACTCAGCCAAAAACATTCAGTACTTC

CDR3 length: 13
clone size: NA
V gene: TRBV7-2
J gene: TRBJ2-7
D gene: NA
CDR3 protein: CASSREQSYEQYF
CDR3 DNA: TGTGCCAGCAGCCGAGAACAGAGCTACGAGCAGTACTTC

CDR3 length: 15
clone size: many
V gene: TRBV5-1
J gene: TRBJ2-1
D gene: TRBD2
CDR3 protein: CASSLGLAGVNEQFF
CDR3 DNA: TGCGCCAGCAGCTTGGGACTAGCGGGAGTCAATGAGCAGTTCTTC